This entry is about one T cell receptor (beta chain). Its antigen specificity is not known. Library preparation used the immunoSEQ multiplex PCR assay. For the multiplex PCR, a mixture combining 60 forward primers for TCR Vbeta segments and 13 reverse primers for TCR Jbeta segments was used. Amplification of the CDR3 region of rearranged TCR beta genes was performed with a multiplex PCR assay on genomic DNA. Amplified TCR beta libraries were sequenced as 87-base-pair reads on the Illumina HiSeq System. The paper's data handling went like this. A later analysis counted tens of millions of unique TCR beta chains across the 550 to 750 repertoires, and about 10 million of these chains were shared by at least two donors. To remove PCR and sequencing errors, raw reads were error-corrected and collapsed into unique sequences using a nearest-neighbor algorithm that merged closely related sequences. V, D and J gene segments were assigned by aligning CDR3 sequences to IMGT reference sequences. For a sequence to be retained, at least a six-nucleotide match to both a V gene segment and a J gene segment was required. Rearrangements were called productive when the CDR3 lacked stop codons and stayed in frame with V and J; all others were non-productive. CDR3 was defined by IMGT convention, running from the second conserved V-encoded cysteine to the conserved J-encoded phenylalanine. The earlier analysis of about 640 of the donors excluded any sequence lacking an unambiguous match to a single V gene segment. An earlier analysis of several hundred of the donors classified V segments as functional when productive rearrangements were above 56.7% and as segregating when the standard deviation between donors was above 5%. A statistical classification framework was built for diagnosing cytomegalovirus status from the catalog of TCR beta chain sequences. A later analysis assigned V and J genes by comparing TCR nucleotide sequences with IMGT/GENE-DB human TR gene sequences. The TCRdist pipeline was used in a later analysis to assign CDR3 sequences and most-parsimonious VDJ recombination scenarios. In a later analysis, each TCR beta chain was defined by its CDR3 amino acid sequence together with its V-gene family, and reads lacking a unique V-gene family were excluded. As a way to deal with suspected cross-contamination and a sequencing artifact, a later analysis dropped 450 to 600 nucleotide sequences that were highly shared and had low generation probability. In a later analysis, a clonal expansion index for each public chain was calculated from normalized within-repertoire ranks of inferred template counts. A later analysis computed generation probabilities with a VDJ recombination model fitted to out-of-frame rearrangements, and checked the results against IGoR. A later analysis scored TCR-TCR, TCR-HLA and TCR-CMV co-occurrence with hypergeometric tests, applying a repertoire-size bias correction to TCR pairs. To estimate false discovery rates, a later analysis permuted the HLA or CMV assignments 20 times. A later analysis grouped co-occurring TCRs with DBSCAN, adding TCRdist sequence similarity when clustering within HLA-allele-positive subsets. For co-occurrence clustering, repertoires with fewer than 30,000 or more than 120,000 public chains were excluded, along with roughly 5 repertoires with anomalous nucleotide sharing. In its TCRdb copy, this immuneACCESS table keeps in-frame sequences only and misses some clones. Where compared with another copy, unresolved V genes explain less than half of these, and the others have no known cause. Clonal size and the V and J genes are those of that table, whereas D and trimming came from the DNA. Per the sample table, the count is just over 80,000 clones. The ten largest clones take up approximately 1.1% of the sample.

The cohort comprised around 690 healthy bone marrow donors. Cohort members were all nominally healthy when sampled, although unrecorded immune exposures were likely present. The donor tested CMV seronegative, placing the donor among the 350 or so seronegative members of the cohort. A peripheral blood sample was collected from each donor, and TCR beta sequencing was performed on peripheral blood mononuclear cells. Genomic DNA extraction from the blood cell samples was performed with the Qiagen DNeasy Blood Extraction Kit. This entry comes from a study of cytomegalovirus exposure and HLA in healthy donors (dated by TCRdb to 2017 to 2019). Some background on the complete study: According to an earlier analysis of 587 of the donors, some 180 million T cells yielded 117 million unique TCR beta sequences and approximately 280 Gb of sequence data. Among roughly 370 genotyped donors of the cohort, an average of approximately 250,000 unique TCR beta nucleotide sequences were sequenced per donor, around 20% of them non-productive. Donor age, sex, ethnicity and CMV serostatus were compiled together with the repertoire data. In a later analysis, previously published TCR beta repertoires from 666 donors were re-analyzed and high-resolution HLA genotyping was added so that TCR occurrence patterns could be studied. Several DR-DQ haplotypes were handled as single units for association and clustering because linkage in the cohort was strong. To decide whether each TCR beta V gene segment behaved as functional or pseudogenic, an earlier analysis of several hundred of the donors relied on high-throughput TCR beta sequencing. Of the roughly 410 genotyped donors, 65% to 90% were placed in the genetic ancestry cluster associated with self-reported Caucasian donors. Typing coverage varied by locus: 629-630 donors for A, B, C, DRB1 and DQB1; roughly 560 for DQA1; about 600 for DPA1; 450 to 480 for DPB1. The study used immunosequencing to profile the T cell repertoires of around 600 subjects and linked those repertoires to cytomegalovirus serostatus. To predict cytomegalovirus infection status, the study combined high-throughput TCR immunosequencing, statistical association of individual TCRs with disease status, and machine learning. Rather than drawing on any new phenotypic data, the later analysis identified candidate immune exposures from TCR beta sequences and the way those sequences occurred across donors. An early release covering 550 to 700 HLA-typed donors comprised approximately 290 gigabases of sequencing data and 85 million or so unique TCR sequences. The aim of the study was to test whether cataloging public T cell receptors could identify signatures of past pathogen exposure. In a later genetic analysis, genome-wide SNP genotypes for about three fifths of the 666 donors were used, and that subset was treated as a discovery cohort. HLA typing covered class I and class II loci at four-digit resolution. A separate validation cohort of 100 to 150 different subjects was used in addition to the roughly 720-subject first cohort. All discovery cohort repertoires had been generated using a single sequencing platform. On the study overall, not on this receptor specifically: A further reported finding was that TCR beta sequences accurately predicted the HLA-A and HLA-B alleles for most subjects in the first cohort. In this cohort, only TCR beta chains were sequenced, and detectable features were limited by the absence of alpha or paired-chain data. In the study, 150 to 200 TCR beta chains were listed as associated with cytomegalovirus. In a later genetic analysis, a missense DCLRE1C variant was associated with V-gene and J-gene trimming of TCR beta chains, and the association was replicated in an independent cohort. Assigning TCR associations to individual alleles was difficult when HLA alleles, especially DR and DQ, strongly co-occurred. At a false discovery rate of 0.05, a later analysis linked roughly 17,000 TCR beta sequences to specific HLA alleles. A later analysis found that TCR association rates varied across HLA loci, with DRB1 alleles showing the most associated TCRs and HLA-C alleles the fewest. Most CMV-associated TCR beta chains appeared to be HLA-restricted in a later analysis, and the HLA associations seemed to be driven largely by CMV exposure. Seventeen rarely observed V segments, including chromosome 9 orphons, were excluded from the earlier analysis of just under 600 of the donors because counts were too low. HLA typing was unavailable for some donors at each locus, so association tests used only the typed subset. A later genetic analysis reported fewer N-insertions in productive TCRs among donors in an Asian-associated ancestry cluster than the approximately 670-donor mean. Most TCR sequences were observed very rarely across donors, whereas some public TCRs were present in many individuals. The classifier was reported to diagnose cytomegalovirus status with high specificity and sensitivity in both the original cohort and the validation cohort. Linkage disequilibrium might explain the correlated functional status among segregating V segments, but an unknown experimental factor could not be excluded. A later analysis reported that several top co-occurrence clusters appeared linked to parvovirus B19, influenza, CMV and Epstein-Barr virus. For the cohort, immune exposure information was limited to CMV serostatus. A cluster of highly shared sequence variants was judged likely to be a technical artifact of the sequencing pipeline. A few of the identified cytomegalovirus-associated TCR beta chains were confirmed in vitro to be specific for cytomegalovirus antigens. It was suggested by the authors that the approach could potentially be generalized to other disease states and immunological phenotypes. The presence/absence analyses assumed that sequencing depth was roughly uniform across donors, and that assumption may not be true. The 87-base-pair reads could not distinguish some IMGT-functional V segments, including TRBV6-2 and TRBV6-3, so those segments were excluded. Broadly in line with IMGT annotations, most TCR beta V segments showed up in productive rearrangements about 90% or about 30% of the time in an earlier analysis of 450 to 600 of the donors. Compared with equally common non-associated chains, HLA-associated TCR beta chains in a later analysis were more clonally expanded and had lower generation probabilities.

From the cysteine up to the phenylalanine, the CDR3 has a length of 12 residues. Just the 36-base CDR3 DNA is kept, in frame starting at base 1. According to the germline V gene (reference sequence), CDR1 reads GTSNPN and CDR2 reads SVGIG. Relative to germline, V is 2 bases shorter and J is 4 bases shorter, with 8 bases between their ends. This sequence was found in a woman in her 30s in good health and CMV-seronegative. This sequence uses TRBV30 and TRBJ1-2, with the identity of the D gene unclear. The sequencing input was PBMCs. The CDR3 region: CAWSTGSYGYTF. The nucleotide sequence reads as follows: TGTGCCTGGAGTACCGGGTCCTATGGCTACACCTTC.